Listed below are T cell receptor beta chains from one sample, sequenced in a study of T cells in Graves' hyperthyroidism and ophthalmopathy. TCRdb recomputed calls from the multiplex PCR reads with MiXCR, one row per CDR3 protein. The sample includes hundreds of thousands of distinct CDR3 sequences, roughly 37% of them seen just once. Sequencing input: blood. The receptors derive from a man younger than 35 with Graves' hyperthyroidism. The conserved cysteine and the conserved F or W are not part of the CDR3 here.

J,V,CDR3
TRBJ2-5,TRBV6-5,ASSYLGPRETQY
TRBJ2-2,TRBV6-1,ASSENSERDTGELF
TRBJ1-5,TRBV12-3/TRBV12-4,ASSYSEFGGRDQPQH
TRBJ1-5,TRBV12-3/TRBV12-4,ASRPRPGGNQPQH
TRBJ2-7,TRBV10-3,ASRGQGGHEQY
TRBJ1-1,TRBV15,ATSRDLGLTFSAEAF
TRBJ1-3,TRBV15,ATSRDGTGELASGNTIY
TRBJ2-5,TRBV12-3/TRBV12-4,ASKSSSGSVAQY
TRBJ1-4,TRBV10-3,ASGPQGVNEKLF
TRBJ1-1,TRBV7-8,ASSLGLGNTEAF
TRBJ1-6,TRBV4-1,ASSQVFRGEAGPSPLH
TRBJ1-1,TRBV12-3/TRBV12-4,ASSGRDPGWNTEAF
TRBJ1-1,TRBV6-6,ASRIDWNTEAF
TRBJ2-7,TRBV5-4,ASSAALAHSYEQY
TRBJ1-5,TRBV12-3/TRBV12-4,ASSGDRGLNQPQH
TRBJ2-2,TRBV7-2,ASSPGLAETGELF
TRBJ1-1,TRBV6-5,ASSYRQGTEAF
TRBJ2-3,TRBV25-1,ASRGVTDTQY
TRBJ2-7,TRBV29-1,SVEAREGYEQY
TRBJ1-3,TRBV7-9,ASSSGTVTSSGNTIY
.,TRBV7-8,ASSLVGLPYEQY
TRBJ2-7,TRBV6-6,ASSGQGRVEQY
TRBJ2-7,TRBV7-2,ASSWGGPYEQY
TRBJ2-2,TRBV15,ATSYRDRANTGELF
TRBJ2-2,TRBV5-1,ASKGPNTGELF
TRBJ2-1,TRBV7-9,ASSLRTGKYNEQF
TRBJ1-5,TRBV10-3,APRDRLSNQPQH
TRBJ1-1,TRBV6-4,ASTPSCVTGESMNTEAF
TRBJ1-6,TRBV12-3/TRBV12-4,ASAGSSGALH
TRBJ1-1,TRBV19,ASSTGVAAF
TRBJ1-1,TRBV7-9,ASSSRSSNRGRNTEAF